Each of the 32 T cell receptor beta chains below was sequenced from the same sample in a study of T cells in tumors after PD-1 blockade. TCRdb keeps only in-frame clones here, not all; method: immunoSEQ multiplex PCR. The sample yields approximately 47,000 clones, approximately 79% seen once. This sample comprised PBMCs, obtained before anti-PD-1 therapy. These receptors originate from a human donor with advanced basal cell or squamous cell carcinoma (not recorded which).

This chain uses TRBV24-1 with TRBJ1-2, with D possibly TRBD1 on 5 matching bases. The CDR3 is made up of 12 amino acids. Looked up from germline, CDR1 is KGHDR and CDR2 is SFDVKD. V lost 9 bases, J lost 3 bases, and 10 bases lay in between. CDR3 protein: CATRGPDYGYTF. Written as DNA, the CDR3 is TGTGCCACCCGGGGCCCGGACTATGGCTACACCTTC.

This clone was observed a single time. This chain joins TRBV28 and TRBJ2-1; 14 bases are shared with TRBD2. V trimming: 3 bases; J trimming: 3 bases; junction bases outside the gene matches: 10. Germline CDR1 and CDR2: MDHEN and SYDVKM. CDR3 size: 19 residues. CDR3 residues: CASSFSGLAGGFHYNEQFF. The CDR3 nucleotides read TGTGCCAGCAGTTTCTCCGGACTAGCGGGAGGTTTCCACTACAATGAGCAGTTCTTC. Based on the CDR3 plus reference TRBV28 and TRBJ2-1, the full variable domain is DVKVTQSSRYLVKRTGEKVFLECVQDMDHENMFWYRQDPGLGLRLIYFSYDVKMKEKGDIPEGYSVSREKKERFSLILESASTNQTSMYLCASSFSGLAGGFHYNEQFFGPGTRLTVL.

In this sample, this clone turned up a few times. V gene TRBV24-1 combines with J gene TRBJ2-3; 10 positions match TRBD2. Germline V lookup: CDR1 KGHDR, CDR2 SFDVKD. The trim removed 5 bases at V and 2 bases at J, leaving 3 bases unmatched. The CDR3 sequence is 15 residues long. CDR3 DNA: TGTGCCACCAGTGGGACTAGCGGACCCACAGATACGCAGTATTTT. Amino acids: CATSGTSGPTDTQYF.

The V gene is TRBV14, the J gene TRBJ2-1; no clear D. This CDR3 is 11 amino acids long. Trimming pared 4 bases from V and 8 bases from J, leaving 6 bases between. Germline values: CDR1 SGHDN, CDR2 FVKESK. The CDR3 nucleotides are TGTGCCAGCAGCCGAGAGGATGAGCAGTTCTTC. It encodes CASSREDEQFF. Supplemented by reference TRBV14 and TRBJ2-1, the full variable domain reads EAGVTQFPSHSVIEKGQTVTLRCDPISGHDNLYWYRRVMGKEIKFLLHFVKESKQDESGMPNNRFLAERTGGTYSTLKVQPAELEDSGVYFCASSREDEQFFGPGTRLTVL.

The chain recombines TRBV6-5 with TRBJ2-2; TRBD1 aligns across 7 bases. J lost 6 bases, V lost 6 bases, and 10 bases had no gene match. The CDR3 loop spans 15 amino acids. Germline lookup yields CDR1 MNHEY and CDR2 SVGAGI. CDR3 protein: CASRIQGSGPGELFF. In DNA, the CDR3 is TGTGCCAGCAGAATACAGGGGTCTGGGCCCGGGGAGCTGTTTTTT.

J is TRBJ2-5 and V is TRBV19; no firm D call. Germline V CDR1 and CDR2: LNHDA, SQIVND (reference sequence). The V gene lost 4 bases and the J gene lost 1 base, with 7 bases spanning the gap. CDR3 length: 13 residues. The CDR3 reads CASSTALQETQYF. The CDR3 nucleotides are TGTGCCAGTAGTACAGCACTCCAAGAGACCCAGTACTTC.

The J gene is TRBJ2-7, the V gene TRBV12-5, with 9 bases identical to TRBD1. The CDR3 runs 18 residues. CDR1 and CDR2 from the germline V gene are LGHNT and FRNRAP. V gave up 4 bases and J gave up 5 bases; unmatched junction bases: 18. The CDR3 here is CASGSTRQTGTGFHEQYF. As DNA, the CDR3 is TGTGCTAGTGGTTCCACCCGCCAGACCGGGACAGGGTTCCACGAGCAGTACTTC.

In nucleotides, the CDR3 is TGTGCCAGCAGTTTGAGTGTTTACTCTGGAAACACCATATATTTT. Protein sequence: CASSLSVYSGNTIYF. The genes are TRBV27 and TRBJ1-3, with unresolved D. Germline CDR1 reads MNHEY; CDR2 reads SMNVEV (reference sequence). The CDR3 consists of 15 residues. The germline V and J ends were trimmed by 3 bases and 0 bases, with 9 bases remaining between them.

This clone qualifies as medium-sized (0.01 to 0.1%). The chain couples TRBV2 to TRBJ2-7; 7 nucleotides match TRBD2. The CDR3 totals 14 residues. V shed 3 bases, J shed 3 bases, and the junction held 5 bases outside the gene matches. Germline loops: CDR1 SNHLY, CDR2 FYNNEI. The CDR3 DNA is TGTGCCAGCAGTGACCAGCGGGGAGGCTACGAGCAGTACTTC. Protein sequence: CASSDQRGGYEQYF.

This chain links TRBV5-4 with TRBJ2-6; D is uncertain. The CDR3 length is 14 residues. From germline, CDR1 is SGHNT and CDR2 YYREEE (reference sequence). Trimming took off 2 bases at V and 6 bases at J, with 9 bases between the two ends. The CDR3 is CASSFSGVANVLTF. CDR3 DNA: TGTGCCAGCAGCTTCTCAGGTGTGGCCAACGTCCTGACTTTC. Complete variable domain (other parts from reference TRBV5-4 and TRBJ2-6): ETGVTQSPTHLIKTRGQQVTLRCSSQSGHNTVSWYQQALGQGPQFIFQYYREEENGRGNFPPRFSGLQFPNYSSELNVNALELDDSALYLCASSFSGVANVLTFGAGSRLTVL.

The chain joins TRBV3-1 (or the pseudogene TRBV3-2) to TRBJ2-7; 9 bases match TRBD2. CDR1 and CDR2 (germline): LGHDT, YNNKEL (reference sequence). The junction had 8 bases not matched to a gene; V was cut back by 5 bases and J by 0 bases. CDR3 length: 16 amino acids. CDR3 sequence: CASSFTSGRSSYEQYF. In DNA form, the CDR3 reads TGTGCCAGCAGCTTTACGAGCGGGAGGAGCTCCTACGAGCAGTACTTC.

As DNA, the CDR3 is TGTGCCAGCAGTTACTCCCACCTTAAGACCCAGTACTTC. Translating gives CASSYSHLKTQYF. J is TRBJ2-5 and V is TRBV6-5; D gene uncertain. The length of the CDR3 is 13 residues. Trimming stripped 0 bases from V and 6 bases from J, with 8 bases between. The germline V gene has CDR1 MNHEY and CDR2 SVGAGI.

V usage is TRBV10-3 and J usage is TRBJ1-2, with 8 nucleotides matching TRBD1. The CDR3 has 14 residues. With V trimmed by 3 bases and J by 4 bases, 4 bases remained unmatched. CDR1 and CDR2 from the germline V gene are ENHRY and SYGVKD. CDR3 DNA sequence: TGTGCCATCAGTGAAGGAGGACAGGGCTATGGCTACACCTTC. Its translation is CAISEGGQGYGYTF.

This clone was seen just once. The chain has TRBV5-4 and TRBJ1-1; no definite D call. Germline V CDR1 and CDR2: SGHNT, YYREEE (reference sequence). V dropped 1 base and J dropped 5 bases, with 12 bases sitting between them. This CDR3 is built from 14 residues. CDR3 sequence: CASSLTRTRTEAFF. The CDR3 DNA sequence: TGTGCCAGCAGCTTGACCAGAACTAGGACTGAAGCTTTCTTT.

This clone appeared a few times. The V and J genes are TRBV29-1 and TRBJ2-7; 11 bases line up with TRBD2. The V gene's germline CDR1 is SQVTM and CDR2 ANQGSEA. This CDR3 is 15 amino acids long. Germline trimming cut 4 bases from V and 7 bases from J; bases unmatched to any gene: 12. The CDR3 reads CSVGGIAGGPGEQYF. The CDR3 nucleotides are TGCAGCGTTGGGGGAATAGCGGGAGGGCCTGGAGAGCAGTACTTC.

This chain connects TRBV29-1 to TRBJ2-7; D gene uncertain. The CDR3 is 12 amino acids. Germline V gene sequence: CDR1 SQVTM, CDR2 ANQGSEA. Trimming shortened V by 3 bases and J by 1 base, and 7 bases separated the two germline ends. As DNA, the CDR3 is TGCAGCGTTGAGTTTCAGTCCTACGAGCAGTACTTC. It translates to CSVEFQSYEQYF.

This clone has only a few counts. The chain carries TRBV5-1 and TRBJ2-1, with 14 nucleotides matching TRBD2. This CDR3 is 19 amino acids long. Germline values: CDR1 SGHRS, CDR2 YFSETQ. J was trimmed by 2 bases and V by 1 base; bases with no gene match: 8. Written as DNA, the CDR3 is TGCGCCAGCAGCTTGTTCGGGACTAGCGGGGGCCTAACCTACAATGAGCAGTTCTTC. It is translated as CASSLFGTSGGLTYNEQFF.

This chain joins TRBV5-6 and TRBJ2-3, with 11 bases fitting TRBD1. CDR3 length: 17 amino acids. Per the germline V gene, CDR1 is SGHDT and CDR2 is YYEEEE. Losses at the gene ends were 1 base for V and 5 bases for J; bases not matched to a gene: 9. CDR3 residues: CASSLLSGQGVLDTQYF. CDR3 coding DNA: TGTGCCAGCAGCTTGTTGTCGGGACAGGGGGTTCTAGATACGCAGTATTTT.

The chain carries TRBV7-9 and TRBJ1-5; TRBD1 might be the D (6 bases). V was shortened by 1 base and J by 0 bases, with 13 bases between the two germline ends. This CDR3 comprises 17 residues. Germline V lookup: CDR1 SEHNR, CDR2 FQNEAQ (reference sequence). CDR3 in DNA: TGTGCCAGCAGCTTAGGGGGAGGACAGCGTAGCAATCAGCCCCAGCATTTT. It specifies CASSLGGGQRSNQPQHF.

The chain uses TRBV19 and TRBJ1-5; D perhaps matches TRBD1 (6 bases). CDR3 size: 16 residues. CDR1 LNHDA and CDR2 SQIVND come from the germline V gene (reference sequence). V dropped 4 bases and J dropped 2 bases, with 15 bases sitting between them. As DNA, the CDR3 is TGTGCCAGTAGTAATGGGGGGGGCGGGGGCAATCAGCCCCAGCATTTT. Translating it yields CASSNGGGGGNQPQHF. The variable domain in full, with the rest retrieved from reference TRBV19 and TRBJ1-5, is DGGITQSPKYLFRKEGQNVTLSCEQNLNHDAMYWYRQDPGQGLRLIYYSQIVNDFQKGDIAEGYSVSREKKESFPLTVTSAQKNPTAFYLCASSNGGGGGNQPQHFGDGTRLSIL.

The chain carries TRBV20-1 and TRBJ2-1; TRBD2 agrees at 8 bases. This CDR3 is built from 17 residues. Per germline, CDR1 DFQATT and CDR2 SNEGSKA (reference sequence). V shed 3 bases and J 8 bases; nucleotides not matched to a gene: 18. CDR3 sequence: CSASPPGYSAGAHEQFF. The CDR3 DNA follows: TGCAGTGCTAGTCCTCCGGGGTATTCAGCGGGAGCCCATGAGCAGTTCTTC.

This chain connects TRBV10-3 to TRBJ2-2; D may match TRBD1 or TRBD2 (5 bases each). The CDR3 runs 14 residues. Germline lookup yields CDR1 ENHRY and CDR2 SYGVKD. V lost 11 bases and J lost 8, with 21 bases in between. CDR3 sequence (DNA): TGTGCCTCACGGGGACCGAGACAAAATGGGGAGCTGTTTTTT. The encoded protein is CASRGPRQNGELFF.

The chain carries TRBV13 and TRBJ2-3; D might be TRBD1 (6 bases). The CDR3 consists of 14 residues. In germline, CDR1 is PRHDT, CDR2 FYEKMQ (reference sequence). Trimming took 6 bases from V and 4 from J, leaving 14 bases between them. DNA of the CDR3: TGTGCCAGCAGACCTAGCCAGGGGCCAGATACGCAGTATTTT. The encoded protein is CASRPSQGPDTQYF.

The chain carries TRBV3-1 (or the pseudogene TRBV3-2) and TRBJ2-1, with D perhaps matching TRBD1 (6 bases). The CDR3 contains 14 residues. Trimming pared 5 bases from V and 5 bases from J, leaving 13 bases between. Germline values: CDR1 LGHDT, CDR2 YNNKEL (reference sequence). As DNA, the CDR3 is TGTGCCAGCAGCGCAAGAGGGGGAGACAATGAGCAGTTCTTC. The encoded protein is CASSARGGDNEQFF.

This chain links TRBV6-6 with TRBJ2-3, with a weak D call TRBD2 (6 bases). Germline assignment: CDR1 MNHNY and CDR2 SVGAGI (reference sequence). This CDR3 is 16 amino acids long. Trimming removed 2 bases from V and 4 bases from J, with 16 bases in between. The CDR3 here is CASSYAFLPGADTQYF. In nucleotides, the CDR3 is TGTGCCAGCAGTTACGCCTTCTTGCCGGGAGCAGATACGCAGTATTTT.

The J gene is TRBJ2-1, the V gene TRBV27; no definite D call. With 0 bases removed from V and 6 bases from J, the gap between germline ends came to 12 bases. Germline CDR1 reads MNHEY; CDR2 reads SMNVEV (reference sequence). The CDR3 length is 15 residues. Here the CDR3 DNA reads TGTGCCAGCAGTTTATCGAGCGCCGGGCCCAATGAGCAGTTCTTC. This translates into CASSLSSAGPNEQFF.

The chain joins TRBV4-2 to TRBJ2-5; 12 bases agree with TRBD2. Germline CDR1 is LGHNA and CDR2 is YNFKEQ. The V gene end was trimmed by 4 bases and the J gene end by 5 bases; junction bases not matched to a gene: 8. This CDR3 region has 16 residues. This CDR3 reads CASSPETSGSAETQYF. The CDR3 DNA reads TGTGCCAGCAGCCCTGAGACTAGCGGGAGTGCGGAGACCCAGTACTTC.

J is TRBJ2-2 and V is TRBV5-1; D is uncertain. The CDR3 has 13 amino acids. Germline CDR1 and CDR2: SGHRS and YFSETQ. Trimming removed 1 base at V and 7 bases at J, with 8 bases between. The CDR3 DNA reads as TGCGCCAGCAGCTTGCTAGAAGTCGGGGAGCTGTTTTTT. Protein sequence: CASSLLEVGELFF.

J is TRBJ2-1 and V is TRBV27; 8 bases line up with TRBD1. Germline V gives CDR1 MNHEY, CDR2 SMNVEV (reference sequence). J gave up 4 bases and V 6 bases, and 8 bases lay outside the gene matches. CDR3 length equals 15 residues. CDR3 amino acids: CASSQGQGRYNEQFF. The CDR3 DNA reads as TGTGCCAGCAGCCAAGGACAGGGCCGTTACAATGAGCAGTTCTTC.

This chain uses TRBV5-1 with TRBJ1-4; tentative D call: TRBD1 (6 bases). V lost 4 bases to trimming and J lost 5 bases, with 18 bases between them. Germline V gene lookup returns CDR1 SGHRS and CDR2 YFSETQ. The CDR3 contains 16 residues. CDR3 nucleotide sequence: TGCGCCAGCAGCCCGTCTCAGGGGCCGCCGAATGAAAAACTGTTTTTT. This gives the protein CASSPSQGPPNEKLFF. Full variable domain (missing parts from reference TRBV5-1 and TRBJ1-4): KAGVTQTPRYLIKTRGQQVTLSCSPISGHRSVSWYQQTPGQGLQFLFEYFSETQRNKGNFPGRFSGRQFSNSRSEMNVSTLELGDSALYLCASSPSQGPPNEKLFFGSGTQLSVL.

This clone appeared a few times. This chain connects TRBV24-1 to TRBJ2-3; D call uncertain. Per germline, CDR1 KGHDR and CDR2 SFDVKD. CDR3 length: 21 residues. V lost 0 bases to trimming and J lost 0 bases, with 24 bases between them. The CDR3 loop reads CATSDLAYPLVELYSTDTQYF. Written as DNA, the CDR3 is TGTGCCACCAGTGATTTGGCTTACCCGCTAGTAGAATTGTATAGCACAGATACGCAGTATTTT.

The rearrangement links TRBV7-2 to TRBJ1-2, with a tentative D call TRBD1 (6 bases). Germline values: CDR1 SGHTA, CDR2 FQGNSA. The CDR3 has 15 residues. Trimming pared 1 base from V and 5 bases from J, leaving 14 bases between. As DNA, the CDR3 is TGTGCCAGCAGCTTAGGGCCAGGGGAAGGTTATGGCTACACCTTC. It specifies CASSLGPGEGYGYTF.